One sample yielded the 5 T cell receptor beta chains listed below, sequenced in a study of blood T cell repertoires in COVID-19. Generated by immunoSEQ multiplex PCR, the TCRdb table keeps only in-frame clones and is missing some. The data hold about 230,000 clones, with roughly 80% observed a single time. The sequenced sample consisted of peripheral blood. The receptors were gathered from a woman at least 80 years old with acute or convalescent COVID-19.

This sequence joins TRBV3-1 (or the pseudogene TRBV3-2) and TRBJ1-2; D is undetermined. The CDR3 sequence is 14 residues long. Germline V gene lookup returns CDR1 LGHDT and CDR2 YNNKEL (reference sequence). V lost 1 base and J 7 bases, leaving 13 bases between the germline ends. The CDR3 region is CASSQGEGSRGYTF. CDR3 bases: TGTGCCAGCAGCCAAGGCGAGGGAAGTCGTGGCTACACCTTC.

The rearrangement joins TRBV19 to TRBJ2-3; 8 bases map to TRBD1. CDR3 length: 13 amino acids. The germline V gene has CDR1 LNHDA and CDR2 SQIVND (reference sequence). The V and J ends lost 6 bases and 4 bases, in that order; junction bases with no gene match: 3. CDR3 in amino acids: CASRDRAPDTQYF. CDR3 DNA: TGTGCCAGTAGGGACAGGGCCCCAGATACGCAGTATTTT.

This rearrangement joins TRBV3-1 (or the pseudogene TRBV3-2) to TRBJ2-7; the match to TRBD2 covers 7 bases. Germline CDR1 reads LGHDT; CDR2 reads YNNKEL (reference sequence). V lost 2 bases and J lost 2; bases outside the gene matches: 6. There are 15 residues in the CDR3. The CDR3, as DNA: TGTGCCAGCAGCCAAATAGGGCGGGGGACCTACGAGCAGTACTTC. This codes for CASSQIGRGTYEQYF.

The J gene is TRBJ1-6, the V gene TRBV5-6, with D possibly matching TRBD1 (5 bases). Deletions cut 0 bases from V and 5 bases from J, with 18 bases between. Germline loops: CDR1 SGHDT, CDR2 YYEEEE. The CDR3 runs to 18 residues. The CDR3 reads CASSLGGVLLRNNSPLHF. CDR3 DNA sequence: TGTGCCAGCAGCTTGGGGGGGGTTTTGCTACGGAATAATTCACCCCTCCACTTT.

The chain carries TRBV5-1 and TRBJ2-2; TRBD1 aligns across 12 bases. Germline loops: CDR1 SGHRS, CDR2 YFSETQ. The ends lost 0 bases at V and 6 bases at J; junction bases unmatched: 3. The length of the CDR3 is 16 residues. The CDR3 sequence: CASSLAGDRGPGELFF. DNA for the CDR3: TGCGCCAGCAGCTTGGCGGGGGACAGGGGGCCCGGGGAGCTGTTTTTT.